This entry concerns a single T cell receptor (beta chain). Its antigen is unknown. The data were produced by immunoSEQ multiplex PCR, yet TCRdb's version contains in-frame clones alone and is incomplete. The sample has some 1 million clones, 60% to 80% seen once. The data originate from a study of shared clonotypes between healthy human individuals. Whole-study context: The people who gave samples were two women and a few men aged 18 to 49. Study results and caveats: The study found about 5% of naive CD4 clonotypes shared across a few donors. The donor pool, a small one, limited the genetic and exposure-history diversity represented.

The TCR sequence derives from a man between 18 and 35 years old in good health. Source material: memory CD4+ T cells sorted from blood. Subset described: CD45RA-negative fraction.

The CDR3 here is CASSSLIVPTYQETQYF. CDR3 DNA sequence: TGTGCCAGCAGTTCCCTTATTGTGCCCACGTACCAAGAGACCCAGTACTTC. This rearrangement joins TRBV28 to TRBJ2-5, with D uncertain. In germline, CDR1 is MDHEN, CDR2 SYDVKM. V gave up 4 bases and J gave up 0 bases, with 18 bases separating them. This CDR3 region has 17 residues.